This paragraph reports one T cell receptor (beta chain). What it binds is unknown. V gave up 3 bases and J gave up 1 base, with 9 bases separating them. From germline, CDR1 is MNHEY and CDR2 SMNVEV (reference sequence). CDR3 length: 15 amino acids. This table comes from immunoSEQ multiplex PCR, and its TCRdb copy is limited to in-frame clones, with some not included. The sample carries 68,000 or so clones, under 95% recorded once. The sample originates from a study of OX40 agonist ivuxolimab in advanced cancers. Across the whole study: Patients in the trial were receiving intravenous ivuxolimab every 2 weeks, at doses of 0.01 to 10 mg/kg.

Overall study results and limits: Average numbers of expanded clones were greater in CD8+ T cells than in CD4+.

Any history of autoimmune disease or systemic immunosuppression disqualified patients. The source is an adult with an advanced solid tumor such as melanoma, head and neck, liver or kidney cancer. Sequenced here: CD4+ or CD8+ T cells sorted from blood, sampled in a trial of the OX40 agonist ivuxolimab. The chain uses TRBV27 and TRBJ2-2; D gene ambiguous. CDR3 protein: CASSLRTENTGELFF. Written as DNA, the CDR3 is TGTGCCAGCAGTTTGAGGACGGAGAACACCGGGGAGCTGTTTTTT.